The rows below give T cell receptor beta chains drawn from one sample of a study of chemoradiotherapy in HPV16-positive cancers. Libraries were prepared by immunoSEQ multiplex PCR; TCRdb keeps only in-frame clonotypes and omits some of them. There are roughly 23,000 clones in the sample; more than 90% occur only once, and roughly a sixth lies in the top ten. Sequencing used blood, obtained from a patient who underwent chemoradiotherapy. All receptors come from a human donor with HPV-associated anogenital cancer. The CDR3 runs from the conserved cysteine through the conserved F or W. Fields, in order: clone size, V gene, J gene, D gene, CDR3 protein, CDR3 DNA. The D gene is left open where the match is weak. Clone size is stated in some rows and not others, as once, few, many or a class when expanded.

.	TRBV7-6	TRBJ2-5	.	CASSLGRQETQYF	TGTGCCAGCAGCTTAGGCAGGCAAGAGACCCAGTACTTC
.	TRBV7-9	TRBJ1-2	TRBD1	CASSHRQGGYTF	TGTGCCAGCAGCCACCGACAGGGAGGCTACACCTTC
.	TRBV5-6	TRBJ1-2	TRBD1	CASSSLTGGVVDGYTF	TGTGCCAGCAGCTCTTTGACAGGGGGCGTGGTGGATGGCTACACCTTC
.	TRBV4-1	TRBJ1-5	.	CASSQDTDRYNQPQHF	TGCGCCAGCAGCCAAGATACGGACAGATACAATCAGCCCCAGCATTTT
.	TRBV5-5	TRBJ2-3	.	CASSLRGSGTQYF	TGTGCCAGCAGCTTGAGGGGTTCCGGTACGCAGTATTTT
.	TRBV4-3	TRBJ2-1	TRBD1	CASSHLNRGVRNEQFF	TGCGCCAGCAGCCACCTAAACAGGGGTGTCCGAAATGAGCAGTTCTTC
.	TRBV29-1	TRBJ2-7	.	CSVRDYSYEQYF	TGCAGCGTAAGGGATTATTCCTACGAGCAGTACTTC
.	TRBV6-1	TRBJ2-2	.	CASTRPTGELFF	TGTGCCAGCACTCGGCCCACCGGGGAGCTGTTTTTT
.	TRBV19	TRBJ2-7	TRBD2	CASQGGISYEQYF	TGTGCCAGTCAGGGAGGGATCTCCTACGAGCAGTACTTC
.	TRBV19	TRBJ1-2	TRBD1	CASSTPTGGNYGYTF	TGTGCCAGTAGTACCCCTACAGGGGGGAACTATGGCTACACCTTC
.	TRBV5-1	TRBJ2-2	TRBD2	CASSQRAGEGTGELFF	TGCGCCAGCAGCCAGCGGGCGGGAGAGGGCACCGGGGAGCTGTTTTTT
once	TRBV21-1	TRBJ1-1	.	CASSRRTYQIPEAFF	TGTGCCAGCAGCCGTCGGACATATCAAATCCCCGAAGCTTTCTTT
.	TRBV6-5	TRBJ1-2	.	CASSYRDRQWSGYTF	TGTGCCAGCAGTTACCGGGACCGCCAGTGGAGTGGCTACACCTTC
.	TRBV4-1	TRBJ2-7	.	CASSQGPYEQYF	TGCGCCAGCAGCCAAGGACCCTACGAGCAGTACTTC
.	TRBV28	TRBJ2-7	.	CASRPQGGGSYEQYF	TGTGCCAGCAGGCCGCAGGGGGGAGGTTCCTACGAGCAGTACTTC
.	TRBV18	TRBJ2-7	.	CASSTGQSYEQYF	TGTGCCAGCTCAACTGGACAGTCCTACGAGCAGTACTTC
.	TRBV19	TRBJ1-2	.	CASSIRRGGYTF	TGTGCCAGTAGTATTCGGCGGGGCGGCTACACCTTC
.	TRBV18	TRBJ2-5	.	CASSPMGRQETQYF	TGTGCCAGCTCACCAATGGGTCGCCAAGAGACCCAGTACTTC
.	TRBV19	TRBJ2-5	TRBD2	CASSRTSGKETQYF	TGTGCCAGTAGTCGGACTAGCGGTAAAGAGACCCAGTACTTC
.	TRBV7-3	TRBJ2-3	.	CASSSGRLRPSTDTQYF	TGTGCCAGCAGCTCCGGAAGACTGAGGCCTAGCACAGATACGCAGTATTTT
.	TRBV9	TRBJ1-4	TRBD1	CASSADRGVTNEKLFF	TGTGCCAGCAGCGCCGACAGGGGAGTAACTAATGAAAAACTGTTTTTT
.	TRBV9	TRBJ2-3	.	CASSVVGVGRTDTQYF	TGTGCCAGCAGCGTAGTAGGGGTCGGTCGTACAGATACGCAGTATTTT
few	TRBV5-1	TRBJ1-6	.	CASSHRVDSYNSPLHF	TGCGCCAGCAGTCACAGGGTCGACTCCTATAATTCACCCCTCCACTTT
.	TRBV14	TRBJ1-2	.	CASSNGWASNYGYTF	TGTGCCAGCAGCAATGGATGGGCGTCTAACTATGGCTACACCTTC
.	TRBV9	TRBJ2-7	.	CASSVVYEQYF	TGTGCCAGCAGCGTAGTCTACGAGCAGTACTTC
.	TRBV4-1	TRBJ1-5	.	CASSSGPLSNQPQHF	TGCGCCAGCAGCTCGGGGCCACTTAGCAATCAGCCCCAGCATTTT
.	TRBV19	TRBJ2-2	TRBD2	CASSIRREGELFF	TGTGCCAGTAGTATACGGCGGGAGGGGGAGCTGTTTTTT
.	TRBV5-6	TRBJ2-7	.	CASSGAGGGISSEQYF	TGTGCCAGCAGCGGGGCCGGAGGGGGAATTTCGTCCGAGCAGTACTTC
.	TRBV18	TRBJ1-4	.	CASSLVAVWEKLFF	TGTGCCAGCTCACTCGTCGCGGTTTGGGAAAAACTGTTTTTT
.	TRBV5-1	TRBJ2-1	.	CASSLVPGVEGEQFF	TGCGCCAGCAGCTTGGTTCCCGGAGTTGAGGGTGAGCAGTTCTTC
once	TRBV6-4	TRBJ1-5	TRBD1	CASRVDRVGNQPQHF	TGTGCCAGCAGGGTTGACAGGGTCGGCAATCAGCCCCAGCATTTT
.	TRBV9	TRBJ1-1	.	CASRAGLANTEAFF	TGTGCCAGCAGGGCAGGGTTGGCCAACACTGAAGCTTTCTTT
.	TRBV18	TRBJ1-2	.	CASSPQDRLYGYTF	TGTGCCAGCTCACCACAGGACAGACTCTATGGCTACACCTTC
.	TRBV28	TRBJ2-7	.	CASSLTLATTYEQYF	TGTGCCAGCAGTTTGACTCTAGCGACAACCTACGAGCAGTACTTC
.	TRBV9	TRBJ2-1	.	CASSAGVRRVNEQFF	TGTGCCAGCAGCGCAGGGGTCAGGCGGGTCAATGAGCAGTTCTTC
.	TRBV28	TRBJ2-7	TRBD2	CASSRWTYGGDYEQYF	TGTGCCAGCAGTCGTTGGACCTACGGGGGGGACTACGAGCAGTACTTC
once	TRBV27	TRBJ2-1	TRBD1	CASSSTGTGSKYGFF	TGTGCCAGCAGTTCCACCGGGACAGGGTCGAAATATGGGTTCTTC
.	TRBV19	TRBJ2-2	.	CASSIGATTGELFF	TGTGCCAGTAGTATAGGGGCCACCACCGGGGAGCTGTTTTTT
.	TRBV7-3	TRBJ2-5	TRBD2	CASSFFGGAETQYF	TGTGCCAGCAGCTTTTTCGGGGGGGCCGAGACCCAGTACTTC
.	TRBV25-1	TRBJ2-3	.	CASTDDTDTQYF	TGTGCCAGCACGGACGACACAGATACGCAGTATTTT
.	TRBV5-6	TRBJ1-2	TRBD1	CASSYTGVNYGYTF	TGTGCCAGCAGCTACACAGGGGTCAACTATGGCTACACCTTC
.	TRBV7-2	TRBJ2-1	.	CASRDYRNNEQFF	TGTGCCAGCAGAGACTACAGGAACAATGAGCAGTTCTTC
.	TRBV29-1	TRBJ2-3	TRBD2	CSVEGLAGLTGPSTDTQYF	TGCAGCGTTGAAGGACTAGCGGGACTGACAGGCCCTAGCACAGATACGCAGTATTTT
.	TRBV27	TRBJ1-5	.	CASSSLRGQPQHF	TGTGCCAGCAGTTCGCTGCGGGGCCAGCCCCAGCATTTT
.	TRBV5-6	TRBJ2-3	.	CASSGRGSTDTQYF	TGTGCCAGCTCCGGTCGGGGAAGCACAGATACGCAGTATTTT
.	TRBV28	TRBJ2-1	.	CASTVGGLYNEQFF	TGTGCCAGCACGGTCGGGGGGCTTTACAATGAGCAGTTCTTC
.	TRBV28	TRBJ2-5	.	CASSLPAQETQYF	TGTGCCAGCAGTTTGCCGGCCCAAGAGACCCAGTACTTC
.	TRBV30	TRBJ1-6	.	CAWICPGTQGCSPLHF	TGTGCCTGGATTTGTCCGGGGACCCAGGGTTGTTCACCCCTCCACTTT
.	TRBV5-8	TRBJ1-1	.	CASSLRGEGTTEAFF	TGTGCCAGCAGCTTGCGCGGGGAAGGTACCACTGAAGCTTTCTTT